Each of the 27 T cell receptor beta chains below was sequenced from the same sample in a study of blood T cell repertoires in COVID-19. Repertoires were generated with immunoSEQ multiplex PCR, while TCRdb's copy carries only in-frame clones and drops some. This table has around 250,000 clones, around 90% appearing once. The sample was peripheral blood. These TCRs come from a woman aged 70-85 years with active or convalescent COVID-19.

This clone was found once. This rearrangement joins TRBV7-9 to TRBJ1-1, with D possibly TRBD1 on 5 matching bases. Per the germline V gene, CDR1 is SEHNR and CDR2 is FQNEAQ (reference sequence). This CDR3 is 16 amino acids long. Trimming took 1 base from V and 4 from J, leaving 16 bases between them. CDR3 sequence (DNA): TGTGCCAGCAGCTTAGTGAGGCAGGGTTTGGGCACTGAAGCTTTCTTT. Translated: CASSLVRQGLGTEAFF.

This clone was counted once. The rearrangement uses TRBV12-3 or TRBV12-4 and TRBJ2-1, with TRBD2 as a possible D gene (5 bases). The V end lost 5 bases, the J end lost 10 bases, and 9 bases lay between the germline ends. CDR3 size: 11 residues. CDR3 amino acids: CASSTGGEQFF. CDR3 nucleotides: TGTGCCAGCAGTACGGGCGGGGAGCAGTTCTTC.

This clone is a singleton in its sample. The rearrangement joins TRBV25-1 to TRBJ1-5; D is perhaps TRBD1 (6 bases). The length of the CDR3 is 14 residues. Trimming removed 3 bases from V and 6 bases from J, with 12 bases in between. The germline CDR1 and CDR2 sequences are MGHDK and SYGVNS. The CDR3 DNA sequence: TGTGCCAGCAGTGACCGTCAGGGGACTCAGCCCCAGCATTTT. It translates to CASSDRQGTQPQHF.

V gene TRBV27 combines with J gene TRBJ1-2, with D tentatively TRBD1 (6 bases). CDR3 length: 16 amino acids. Trimming removed 0 bases at V and 0 bases at J, with 11 bases between. CDR1 is MNHEY and CDR2 is SMNVEV in the germline V gene (reference sequence). The CDR3 DNA reads TGTGCCAGCAGTTTATCGGGGGCACAGTCTAACTATGGCTACACCTTC. This gives the protein CASSLSGAQSNYGYTF.

The chain links TRBV6-6 to TRBJ1-2; 11 bases fit TRBD1. This CDR3 has 16 residues. Trimming cost V 6 bases and J 5 bases; bases outside gene matches: 11. Germline CDR1 MNHNY, CDR2 SVGAGI (reference sequence). CDR3 protein: CASSPNSGQGAYGYTF. In DNA form, the CDR3 reads TGTGCCAGCAGCCCCAACTCCGGACAGGGGGCTTATGGCTACACCTTC.

This chain joins TRBV3-1 (or the pseudogene TRBV3-2) and TRBJ1-1; a possible D gene is TRBD1 (5 bases). CDR1 and CDR2 from the germline V gene are LGHDT and YNNKEL (reference sequence). V lost 3 bases and J lost 1, with 12 bases in between. The CDR3 runs to 15 residues. The DNA of the CDR3 is TGTGCCAGCAGCCAGGGACTATCTCGGAACACTGAAGCTTTCTTT. It translates to CASSQGLSRNTEAFF.

J is TRBJ1-2 and V is TRBV5-4; D not resolved. Per germline, CDR1 SGHNT and CDR2 YYREEE (reference sequence). The CDR3 covers 14 residues. V was cut by 3 bases and J by 8 bases, with 17 bases left in between. In nucleotides, the CDR3 is TGTGCCAGCAGCTCCCGGGAAAAGGTGTGGGGCTACACCTTC. Amino acids: CASSSREKVWGYTF.

The V gene is TRBV19, the J gene TRBJ2-5; D gene unclear. CDR3 length: 13 amino acids. V lost 6 bases, J lost 2 bases, and 10 bases lay in between. CDR1 and CDR2 from the germline V gene are LNHDA and SQIVND (reference sequence). In nucleotides, the CDR3 is TGTGCCAGTAGATTGACACTTCAAGAGACCCAGTACTTC. The encoded protein is CASRLTLQETQYF.

The chain combines TRBV27 with TRBJ1-6, with no clear D. Trimming took off 5 bases at V and 10 bases at J, with 15 bases between the two ends. This CDR3 has 14 amino acids. Per germline, CDR1 MNHEY and CDR2 SMNVEV (reference sequence). This chain's CDR3 is CASSGGRSQSPLHF. The DNA of the CDR3 is TGTGCCAGCAGTGGTGGCCGATCCCAGTCACCCCTCCACTTT.

This chain joins TRBV6-2 or TRBV6-3 and TRBJ1-6; 7 bases map to TRBD1. Germline lookup yields CDR1 MNHEY and CDR2 SVGEGT. The CDR3 totals 15 residues. J was trimmed by 4 bases and V by 3 bases; bases with no gene match: 3. DNA of the CDR3: TGTGCCAGCAGTTATACAGGGGAATATAATTCACCCCTCCACTTT. It yields the protein CASSYTGEYNSPLHF.

The rearrangement links TRBV2 to TRBJ1-2, with D perhaps TRBD1 (5 bases). The V end lost 2 bases, the J end lost 8 bases, and 15 bases lay between the germline ends. Germline CDR1 and CDR2: SNHLY and FYNNEI. CDR3 length: 14 residues. CDR3 coding DNA: TGTGCCAGCAGTGAATCGCAGGGAGGGAGCGGCTACACCTTC. Residues: CASSESQGGSGYTF. The whole variable domain, remainder taken from reference TRBV2 and TRBJ1-2, is EPEVTQTPSHQVTQMGQEVILRCVPISNHLYFYWYRQILGQKVEFLVSFYNNEISEKSEIFDDQFSVERPDGSNFTLKIRSTKLEDSAMYFCASSESQGGSGYTFGSGTRLTVV.

The V and J genes are TRBV2 and TRBJ1-2; 7 bases match TRBD1. Germline V CDR1 and CDR2: SNHLY, FYNNEI. This CDR3 region has 12 residues. V was clipped by 4 bases and J by 5 bases; unmatched bases: 1. The DNA for the CDR3 is TGTGCCAGCAGTGGGGACAGATATGGCTACACCTTC. Its protein product is CASSGDRYGYTF.

This rearrangement joins TRBV4-1 to TRBJ2-7; 7 nucleotides agree with TRBD1. This CDR3 spans 15 amino acids. Germline CDR1 and CDR2: MGHRA and YSYEKL. Losses at the gene ends were 6 bases for V and 2 bases for J; bases not matched to a gene: 10. The CDR3 sequence: CASSIPGGSPYEQYF. CDR3 sequence (DNA): TGCGCCAGCAGTATTCCAGGGGGAAGTCCCTACGAGCAGTACTTC.

As concerns this clone: The same CDR3 also results from other DNA sequences found in this sample. The chain employs TRBV15 and TRBJ1-2; D not resolved. CDR1 and CDR2 (germline): LNHNV, YYDKDF (reference sequence). V lost 0 bases to trimming and J lost 5 bases, with 4 bases between them. The CDR3 length is 12 residues. The CDR3 DNA reads as TGTGCCACCAGCAGAGACCAGTATGGCTACACCTTC. It translates to CATSRDQYGYTF.

This chain links TRBV10-3 with TRBJ1-2; a weak D match, TRBD1 (6 bases). Germline CDR1 ENHRY, CDR2 SYGVKD. The CDR3 extends over 16 amino acids. Deletions cut 0 bases from V and 5 bases from J, with 16 bases between. As DNA, the CDR3 is TGTGCCATCAGTGAGTCTCGGACAGCTCCCAGATATGGCTACACCTTC. Translated, it gives CAISESRTAPRYGYTF.

The V and J genes are TRBV5-4 and TRBJ1-1, with TRBD1 identical over 8 bases. There are 18 residues in the CDR3. J gave up 0 bases and V 4 bases, and 14 bases lay outside the gene matches. CDR1 and CDR2 from the germline V gene are SGHNT and YYREEE (reference sequence). The CDR3 coding sequence is TGTGCCAGCAGCCCCCCGCCCGGGAGACAGGGGATGAACACTGAAGCTTTCTTT. Amino acid sequence: CASSPPPGRQGMNTEAFF. The variable domain in full, completed from reference TRBV5-4 and TRBJ1-1, reads ETGVTQSPTHLIKTRGQQVTLRCSSQSGHNTVSWYQQALGQGPQFIFQYYREEENGRGNFPPRFSGLQFPNYSSELNVNALELDDSALYLCASSPPPGRQGMNTEAFFGQGTRLTVV.

The chain uses TRBV7-8 and TRBJ1-2; no firm D call. In germline, CDR1 is SGHVS, CDR2 FQNEAQ. The CDR3 totals 12 residues. The V and J ends lost 5 bases and 8 bases respectively, with 12 bases between them. The CDR3 reads CASSMGEWGYTF. The DNA of the CDR3 is TGTGCCAGCAGCATGGGAGAATGGGGCTACACCTTC.

The V and J genes are TRBV7-2 and TRBJ1-5; D is unresolved. Germline assignment: CDR1 SGHTA and CDR2 FQGNSA. This CDR3 region has 14 residues. V was pared by 1 base and J by 0 bases, with 4 bases between. CDR3 in DNA: TGTGCCAGCAGCTTAGACAGTAGCAATCAGCCCCAGCATTTT. This codes for CASSLDSSNQPQHF. Full variable domain (remainder filled in from reference TRBV7-2 and TRBJ1-5): GAGVSQSPSNKVTEKGKDVELRCDPISGHTALYWYRQSLGQGLEFLIYFQGNSAPDKSGLPSDRFSAERTGGSVSTLTIQRTQQEDSAVYLCASSLDSSNQPQHFGDGTRLSIL.

V is TRBV11-3 and J is TRBJ2-2, with D possibly matching TRBD1 (5 bases). In germline, CDR1 is SGHNT, CDR2 YENEEA. The ends were cut back, 3 bases at V and 4 bases at J, with 6 bases in the middle. The CDR3 extends over 13 amino acids. Here the CDR3 reads CASSFDSTGELFF. CDR3 DNA: TGTGCCAGCAGCTTTGACAGCACCGGGGAGCTGTTTTTT.

The count of this clone is one. The chain couples TRBV19 to TRBJ1-1; TRBD1 might be the D (5 bases). V dropped 11 bases and J dropped 2 bases, with 24 bases sitting between them. The V gene's germline CDR1 is LNHDA and CDR2 SQIVND (reference sequence). The CDR3 consists of 16 residues. The CDR3 region has the DNA TGTGCCGTACAAATACGAAGGGGAGGGCCTAACACTGAAGCTTTCTTT. The encoded protein is CAVQIRRGGPNTEAFF.

The chain couples TRBV29-1 to TRBJ2-3; 7 bases are a match to TRBD1. Per germline, CDR1 SQVTM and CDR2 ANQGSEA. V gave up 4 bases and J gave up 4 bases; unmatched junction bases: 2. The CDR3 sequence is 12 residues long. CDR3 sequence: CSVVGGADTQYF. As DNA, the CDR3 is TGCAGCGTTGTAGGGGGCGCAGATACGCAGTATTTT.

The rearrangement links TRBV3-1 (or the pseudogene TRBV3-2) to TRBJ2-1; TRBD2 might be the D (6 bases). The length of the CDR3 is 16 residues. Trimming cost V 5 bases and J 10 bases, with 24 bases left between them. CDR1 is LGHDT, CDR2 YNNKEL, per germline (reference sequence). The CDR3 region is CASSSPGTEPLFEQFF. The CDR3 DNA is TGTGCCAGCAGCTCCCCCGGGACTGAACCTTTATTCGAGCAGTTCTTC.

This rearrangement joins TRBV10-1 to TRBJ2-3; 9 bases are shared with TRBD1. This CDR3 has 15 residues. Germline V gene sequence: CDR1 WNHNN, CDR2 SYGVQD (reference sequence). V was clipped by 10 bases and J by 4 bases; unmatched bases: 12. The CDR3 protein is CATSFLGQGADTQYF. The CDR3 bases are TGCGCCACCTCCTTCTTGGGACAGGGCGCAGATACGCAGTATTTT.

The V gene is TRBV5-1, the J gene TRBJ2-1; TRBD2 is a possible D gene (6 bases). CDR1 is SGHRS, CDR2 YFSETQ, per germline. V was cut by 2 bases and J by 0 bases, with 9 bases left in between. The CDR3 is 15 amino acids. DNA of the CDR3: TGCGCCAGCAGCTTTTTGGGACTCTCCTACAATGAGCAGTTCTTC. Its translation: CASSFLGLSYNEQFF.

V usage is TRBV7-8 and J usage is TRBJ1-3; 12 positions agree with TRBD1. V lost 5 bases to trimming and J lost 4 bases; unmatched junction nucleotides: 18. CDR1 is SGHVS, CDR2 FQNEAQ, per germline. This CDR3 has 20 residues. CDR3 DNA sequence: TGTGCCAGCAGCCTCCTCTCAATCACCGGGACAGGGGGCAGGGGAAACACCATATATTTT. Translated: CASSLLSITGTGGRGNTIYF.

This clone occurred a few times. V usage is TRBV7-2 and J usage is TRBJ2-1, with a possible D match to TRBD2 (6 bases). This CDR3 comprises 14 residues. Germline CDR1 reads SGHTA; CDR2 reads FQGNSA. V dropped 5 bases and J dropped 4 bases, with 12 bases sitting between them. CDR3 in amino acids: CASSLGTLYNEQFF. The CDR3 DNA is TGTGCCAGCAGCCTTGGGACTCTTTACAATGAGCAGTTCTTC.

Only one count was recorded for this clone. This rearrangement joins TRBV20-1 to TRBJ1-2; weak D call: TRBD1 (6 bases). This CDR3 has 10 residues. The V end was cut by 8 bases, the J end by 8 bases, with 12 bases between. Germline V gene sequence: CDR1 DFQATT, CDR2 SNEGSKA (reference sequence). Here the CDR3 reads CSTQGTGYTF. The CDR3 DNA reads as TGCAGTACTCAGGGGACGGGCTACACCTTC.